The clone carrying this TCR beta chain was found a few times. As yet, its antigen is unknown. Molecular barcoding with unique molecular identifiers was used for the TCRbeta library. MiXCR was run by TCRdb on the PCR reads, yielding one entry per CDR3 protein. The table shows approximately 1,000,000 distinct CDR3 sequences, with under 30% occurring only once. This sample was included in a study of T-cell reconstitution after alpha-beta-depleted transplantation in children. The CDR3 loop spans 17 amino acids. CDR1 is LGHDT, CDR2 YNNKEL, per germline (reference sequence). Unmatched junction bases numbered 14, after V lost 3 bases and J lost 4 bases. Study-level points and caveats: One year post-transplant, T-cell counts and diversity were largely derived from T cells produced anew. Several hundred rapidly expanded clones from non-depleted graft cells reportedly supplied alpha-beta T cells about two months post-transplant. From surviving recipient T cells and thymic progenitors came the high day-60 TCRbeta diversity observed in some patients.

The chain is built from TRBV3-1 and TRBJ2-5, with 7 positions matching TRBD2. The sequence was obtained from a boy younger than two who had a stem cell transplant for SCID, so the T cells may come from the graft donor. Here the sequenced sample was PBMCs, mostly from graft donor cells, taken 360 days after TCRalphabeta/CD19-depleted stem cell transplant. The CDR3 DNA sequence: TGTGCCAGCAGCCATAAGATGGGGCGTCCTAGCGGAGAGACCCAGTACTTC. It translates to CASSHKMGRPSGETQYF.